Each of the 6 T cell receptor beta chains below was sequenced from the same sample in a study of T cell changes during pregnancy in multiple sclerosis. TCRdb's copy holds only in-frame clones and misses some; the assay was immunoSEQ multiplex PCR. The sample contains around 60,000 clones, 95% to 97% of which appear only once. Sequencing used CD8+ T cells from peripheral blood mononuclear cells, obtained after pregnancy. These receptors were collected from a female donor with multiple sclerosis, enrolled in a pregnancy study.

The chain has TRBV9 and TRBJ2-1; 7 positions agree with TRBD2. With V trimmed by 3 bases and J by 4 bases, 4 bases remained unmatched. The germline V gene encodes CDR1 SGDLS and CDR2 YYNGEE. CDR3 length: 14 amino acids. The CDR3 DNA reads TGTGCCAGCAGCGCCGGGGGGAGTTACAATGAGCAGTTCTTC. The encoded protein is CASSAGGSYNEQFF.

This rearrangement joins TRBV7-2 to TRBJ1-1; 12 bases are shared with TRBD1. The V gene end was trimmed by 1 base and the J gene end by 1 base; junction bases not matched to a gene: 4. The germline V gene encodes CDR1 SGHTA and CDR2 FQGNSA. The CDR3 runs 17 residues. The CDR3 sequence: CASSLDGTGGPNTEAFF. The CDR3 coding sequence is TGTGCCAGCAGCTTAGATGGGACAGGGGGCCCGAACACTGAAGCTTTCTTT.

V usage is TRBV7-8 and J usage is TRBJ2-5, with a tentative D call TRBD1 (5 bases). The CDR3 is 16 amino acids. V dropped 5 bases and J dropped 1 base, with 17 bases sitting between them. From germline, CDR1 is SGHVS and CDR2 FQNEAQ. CDR3 protein: CASSTNPDSFQETQYF. The CDR3 DNA reads TGTGCCAGCAGCACCAACCCCGACAGCTTCCAAGAGACCCAGTACTTC.

The chain links TRBV19 to TRBJ1-5; D call uncertain. Trimming took off 8 bases at V and 5 bases at J, with 13 bases between the two ends. CDR3 size: 13 residues. CDR1 and CDR2 (germline): LNHDA, SQIVND (reference sequence). The CDR3 DNA reads as TGTGCCAGTGGGAGGAGCAATGATCAGCCCCAGCATTTT. This sequence encodes CASGRSNDQPQHF.

Only one count was recorded for this clone. The chain joins TRBV28 to TRBJ1-1; TRBD1 might be the D (5 bases). The germline V and J ends were trimmed by 4 bases and 4 bases, with 13 bases remaining between them. Germline V gene lookup returns CDR1 MDHEN and CDR2 SYDVKM. The CDR3 is made up of 14 amino acids. For the CDR3, the DNA is TGTGCCAGCAGTTACAGGCTTGGCGGCACTGAAGCTTTCTTT. Protein sequence: CASSYRLGGTEAFF.

This chain connects TRBV13 to TRBJ2-1, with 16 bases that match TRBD2. The CDR3 length is 15 residues. Germline CDR1 reads PRHDT; CDR2 reads FYEKMQ (reference sequence). V dropped 5 bases and J dropped 8; count of bases not matched to a gene: 3. CDR3 in DNA: TGTGCCAGCAGCCCCGGGACTAGCGGGAGGGATGAGCAGTTCTTC. Translation gives CASSPGTSGRDEQFF.